The entry below gives a single TCR beta chain sequence along with its context. Some clones are missing from TCRdb's copy, which holds only in-frame ones; the method was immunoSEQ multiplex PCR. The table shows around 69,000 clones, with around 84% occurring only once. The CDR3 contains 15 residues. V gave up 5 bases and J gave up 5 bases, with 20 bases separating them. CDR1 is SQVTM, CDR2 ANQGSEA, per germline. This record belongs to a study of OX40 agonist ivuxolimab in advanced cancers. The sample in question was CD4+ or CD8+ T cells sorted from blood, obtained in a trial of the OX40 agonist ivuxolimab. The source is an adult with an advanced solid tumor such as melanoma, head and neck, liver or kidney cancer. The gene calls are TRBV29-1 and TRBJ2-3; D possibly corresponds to TRBD2 (6 bases). The CDR3 DNA sequence: TGCAGCGTTCTTGTGGGGGGATTGGTGAAAGATACGCAGTATTTT. Translating it yields CSVLVGGLVKDTQYF.